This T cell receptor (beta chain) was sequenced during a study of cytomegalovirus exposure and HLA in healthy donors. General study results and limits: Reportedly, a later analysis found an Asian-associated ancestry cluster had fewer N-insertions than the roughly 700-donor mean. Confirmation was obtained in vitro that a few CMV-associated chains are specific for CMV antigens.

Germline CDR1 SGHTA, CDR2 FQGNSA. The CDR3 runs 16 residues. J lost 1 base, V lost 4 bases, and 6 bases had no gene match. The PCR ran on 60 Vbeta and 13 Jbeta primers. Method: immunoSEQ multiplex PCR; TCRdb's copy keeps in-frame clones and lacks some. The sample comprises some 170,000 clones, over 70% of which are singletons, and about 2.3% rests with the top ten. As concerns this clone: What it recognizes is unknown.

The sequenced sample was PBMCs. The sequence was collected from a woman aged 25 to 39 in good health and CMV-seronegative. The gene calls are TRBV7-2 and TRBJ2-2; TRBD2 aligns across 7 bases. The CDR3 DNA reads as TGTGCCAGCAGCTCGCAGGCTAGCGGGAACACCGGGGAGCTGTTTTTT. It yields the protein CASSSQASGNTGELFF.